The clone carrying this T cell receptor (beta chain) was picked up many times. As yet, its antigen is unknown. The data belong to a study of neurological immune-mediated disorders. The CDR3 runs 15 residues. V was pared by 2 bases and J by 0 bases, with 13 bases between. Germline V gene sequence: CDR1 DFQATT, CDR2 SNEGSKA (reference sequence). Notes on the study in general: HTLV-1-associated myelopathy displayed the greatest TCR clonal expansion, and multiple sclerosis exhibited the smallest, lower than that of healthy controls. Private repertoires in all groups were suggested, as expanded clones shared no CDR3 amino acid sequences across subjects.

The authors produced cDNA by 5'RACE using 10-nucleotide random UMIs. TCRdb analysed the 5' RACE reads with MiXCR anew, one entry per CDR3 protein. The sample contains about 87,000 distinct CDR3 sequences, under 4.5% of which appear only once. Sample: PBMCs. The source of this sequence is a woman aged 45 to 65 with multiple sclerosis. V is TRBV20-1 and J is TRBJ2-5; no clear D gene. This CDR3 is CSARNLLGDQETQYF. Here the CDR3 DNA reads TGCAGTGCTAGAAATTTGCTTGGGGACCAAGAGACCCAGTACTTC.